This T cell receptor beta chain was observed in a study of follicular helper T cells after annual influenza vaccination listed by TCRdb under 2017. For context, the study as a whole: Blood was drawn on days 0, 7 and 28 after each seasonal influenza vaccination. To study recall of cTfh clones, some subjects were followed across successive annual vaccinations spanning the 2013-2014, 2014-2015 and 2015-2016 seasons. Six subjects had multi-year samples: four covered two vaccination seasons and two covered three seasons. The 2015 samples were processed right after collection, while the 2013-2014 samples were cryopreserved. One week after vaccination, a second recruited cohort of 12 to 13 subjects (Table S1) displayed a similar ICOS+CD38+ cTfh response. Points the paper makes about the study in general: In the assessment of influenza clone enrichment, the possibility that the much larger non-cTfh compartments were undersampled could not be ruled out. ICOS+CD38+ cTfh clonality correlated with the frequency of that population, and its change correlated with the change in circulating plasmablast frequency. Day 7 ICOS+CD38+ clones were most often found later in ICOS-CD38- cTfh, suggesting that subset may serve as a memory reservoir. With successive annual vaccinations, a recurrent oligoclonal ICOS+CD38+ cTfh response was recalled, and this response contained tetramer and AIM influenza-specific clonotypes. Productive TCRB sequences were recovered from only about 9-23% of analyzed cells, so rare clonotypes could not be sampled.

The time point label, read with the paper, signifies: 2014-2015 season, pre-vaccination. Adults received seasonal inactivated influenza vaccine (Fluvarix), and TCRB sequencing tracked sorted blood CD4 subsets before and after vaccination. To be eligible, subjects had to live in the community and must not have received influenza vaccine in the previous 6 months. Subjects were excluded for influenza vaccine contraindications, substance abuse, HIV/AIDS, active malignancy, immunomodulatory medication, or active illness such as respiratory infection. At each time point, about 40 to 110 mL of blood was collected. PBMC were isolated using Ficoll-Paque PLUS or SepMate separation. CXCR5- memory CD4 T cells were sorted as a comparison non-Tfh subset. Before DNA extraction, cell subsets were sorted from PBMC on a BD FACS Aria. This clone was counted a few times. The antigen it recognizes is unknown. Base-call qualities are not available, and no considerably larger clone is one nucleotide away.

The library was prepared using the immunoSEQ multiplex PCR assay. Adaptive Biotechnologies handled the TCRB amplification, library preparation, sequencing and preliminary bioinformatics at Survey level resolution. Concerning the study's data processing: Clonality was calculated in R as 1 minus normalized Shannon entropy, and the Gini index was calculated with the R package ineq. Overlap score was the summed counts of shared sequences divided by total counts of all sequences in both compared samples. The significance of shared clonotypes was tested with Fisher's exact test, assuming a theoretical repertoire of 10^7 TCRB sequences. Not all clones reach the TCRdb copy of this immuneACCESS table, which keeps in-frame sequences only. Checked studies attribute under half of the gap to unresolved V genes and leave the rest unexplained. V and J calls and clone size are copied from that table; D and trimming were computed from the DNA. The sample data list about 15,000 clones, and 78% of these were observed just once. The leading ten clones occupy 0.4% to 0.55% of the sample.

This receptor was obtained from an adult who received the influenza vaccine. Sequencing was performed on CXCR5- memory CD4+ T cells sorted from blood, taken on the day of influenza vaccination. According to the study, the label for this sample's cell subset or site signals: CXCR5- memory CD4 T cells.

The nucleotide sequence reads TGTGCCAGCAGCTTATACCAAGATGTAGGCTACGAGCAGTACTTC. It translates to CASSLYQDVGYEQYF. The chain was built from TRBV7-6 and TRBJ2-7; the D gene lacks a confident call. The CDR3 spans 15 residues, from the cysteine through the phenylalanine. The only DNA kept is the CDR3, 45 bases in frame from the first base. V lost 2 bases and J lost 3 bases; the stretch between them is 14 bases long. Reading the germline V gene gives CDR1 SGHVS and CDR2 FNYEAQ.